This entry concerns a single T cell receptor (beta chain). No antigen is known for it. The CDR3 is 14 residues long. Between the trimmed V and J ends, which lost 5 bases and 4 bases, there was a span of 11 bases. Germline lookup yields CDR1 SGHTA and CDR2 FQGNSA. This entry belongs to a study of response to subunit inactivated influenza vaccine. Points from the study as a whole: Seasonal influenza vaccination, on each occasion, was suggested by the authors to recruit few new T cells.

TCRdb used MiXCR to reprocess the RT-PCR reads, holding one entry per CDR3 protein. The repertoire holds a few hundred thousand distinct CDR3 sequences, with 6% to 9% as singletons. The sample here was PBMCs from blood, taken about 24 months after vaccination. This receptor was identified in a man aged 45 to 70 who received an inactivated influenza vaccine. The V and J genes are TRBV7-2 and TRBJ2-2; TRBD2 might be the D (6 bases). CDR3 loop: CASSPTSSTGELFF. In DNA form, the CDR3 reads TGTGCCAGCAGCCCCACTAGCAGCACCGGGGAGCTGTTTTTT.